A selection of T cell receptor beta chains follows, all from one sample in a study of blood T cell repertoires in COVID-19. Clones were read by immunoSEQ multiplex PCR, and TCRdb kept only the in-frame ones, dropping some. The sample carries about 150,000 clones, around 80% recorded once. What was sequenced was PBMCs or T cells enriched from blood (not recorded which). These receptors all stem from a woman aged 45-59 years who had recovered from COVID-19. Both conserved end residues are part of each CDR3. The order of the fields is J gene, clone size, D gene, V gene, CDR3 DNA, CDR3 protein. The D gene is left open where the match is weak. Clone size is not always given. Where it is, it says once, few, many or a class for expanded clones.

TRBJ2-2,.,TRBD1,TRBV5-4,TGTGCCAGCAGCCGCACAGGGGGCAAGACCGGGGAGCTGTTTTTT,CASSRTGGKTGELFF
TRBJ2-3,.,TRBD2,TRBV28,TGTGCCAGCAGTTTACTAGCGGGGGGTGTAGATACGCAGTATTTT,CASSLLAGGVDTQYF
TRBJ1-1,.,.,TRBV15,TGTGCCACCAGCAGAGCGCGGGGAATTACGAACACTGAAGCTTTCTTT,CATSRARGITNTEAFF
TRBJ2-3,few,TRBD1,TRBV4-1,TGCGCCAGCAGCCAGCGATATCCCGGGACAGGGGGAGGTACAGATACGCAGTATTTT,CASSQRYPGTGGGTDTQYF
TRBJ1-4,.,TRBD1,TRBV5-1,TGCGCCAGCAGATCCCGGGACAGGGGTCTTAATGAAAAACTGTTTTTT,CASRSRDRGLNEKLFF
TRBJ2-7,once,.,TRBV24-1,TGTGCCACCAGTGCCGGGACACGCGGGTACGAGCAGTACTTC,CATSAGTRGYEQYF
TRBJ2-3,.,TRBD1,TRBV27,TGTGCCAGCGGAGCCTCGGACAGGGTTGACACAGATACGCAGTATTTT,CASGASDRVDTDTQYF
TRBJ1-4,.,TRBD1,TRBV5-1,TGCGCCAGCAGCCTTGCCGGGACAGGGGGTAATGAAAAACTGTTTTTT,CASSLAGTGGNEKLFF
TRBJ2-5,.,TRBD2,TRBV5-1,TGCGCCAGCAGCCTGGGGACTAGCCAAGAGACCCAGTACTTC,CASSLGTSQETQYF
TRBJ2-5,.,TRBD2,TRBV5-4,TGTGCCAGCAGCATAGCGGGGGGGCTGGTGACCCAGTACTTC,CASSIAGGLVTQYF
TRBJ1-1,.,TRBD1,TRBV27,TGTGCCAGCAGTTTTATCAGGGGGCAGGAGGCTTTCTTT,CASSFIRGQEAFF